This T cell receptor (beta chain) was recorded in a study of CD8+CD57+ T cells in acquired aplastic anemia. This clonotype showed up many times. TCR beta VDJ and CDR3 profiling used genomic DNA as template. TCRdb processed the reads anew with MiXCR; each CDR3 protein has one entry. The profile covers around 50,000 distinct CDR3 sequences, with around 57% appearing a single time and less than 20% taken by the ten largest. The V gene lost 0 bases and the J gene lost 7 bases, with 7 bases spanning the gap. The CDR3 loop spans 14 amino acids. The germline gives CDR1 MNHEY, CDR2 SVGAGI. Patients selected for sequencing had displayed CD8+CD57+ cell expansion by flow cytometry.

The receptor was derived from a human donor with aplastic anemia. Material: sorted CD4+, CD8+, or CD8+CD57+ T cells (not recorded which) from PBMCs. The rearrangement uses TRBV6-5 and TRBJ1-6, with unresolved D. The CDR3 protein is CASSYSDGNSPLHF. In DNA, the CDR3 is TGTGCCAGCAGTTACTCGGACGGGAATTCACCCCTCCACTTT.